This entry features one TCR beta chain sequence. V gave up 0 bases and J gave up 4 bases, with 14 bases separating them. The V gene's germline CDR1 is GTSNPN and CDR2 SVGIG (reference sequence). This CDR3 contains 15 residues. This sample was included in a study of OX40 agonist ivuxolimab in advanced cancers. At the level of the study: The dose-escalation cohort was over 65% male, with a mean age of about 56 years, ranging about 23 to 79.

Data came from immunoSEQ multiplex PCR; TCRdb stores just in-frame clones and leaves some out. In the table there are tens of thousands of clones, 65% to 85% of which are singletons. The chain is built from TRBV30 and TRBJ2-3; possibly TRBD2 for D (6 bases). The origin of this receptor is an adult with an advanced solid tumor such as melanoma, head and neck, liver or kidney cancer. The sample consisted of CD4+ or CD8+ T cells sorted from blood, taken in a trial of the OX40 agonist ivuxolimab. The CDR3 DNA sequence: TGTGCCTGGAGTGTAGGGCGGGACTGGGCAGATACGCAGTATTTT. Its protein product is CAWSVGRDWADTQYF. Full variable domain (rest looked up from reference TRBV30 and TRBJ2-3): SQTIHQWPATLVQPVGSPLSLECTVEGTSNPNLYWYRQAAGRGLQLLFYSVGIGQISSEVPQNLSASRPQDRQFILSSKKLLLSDSGFYLCAWSVGRDWADTQYFGPGTRLTVL.